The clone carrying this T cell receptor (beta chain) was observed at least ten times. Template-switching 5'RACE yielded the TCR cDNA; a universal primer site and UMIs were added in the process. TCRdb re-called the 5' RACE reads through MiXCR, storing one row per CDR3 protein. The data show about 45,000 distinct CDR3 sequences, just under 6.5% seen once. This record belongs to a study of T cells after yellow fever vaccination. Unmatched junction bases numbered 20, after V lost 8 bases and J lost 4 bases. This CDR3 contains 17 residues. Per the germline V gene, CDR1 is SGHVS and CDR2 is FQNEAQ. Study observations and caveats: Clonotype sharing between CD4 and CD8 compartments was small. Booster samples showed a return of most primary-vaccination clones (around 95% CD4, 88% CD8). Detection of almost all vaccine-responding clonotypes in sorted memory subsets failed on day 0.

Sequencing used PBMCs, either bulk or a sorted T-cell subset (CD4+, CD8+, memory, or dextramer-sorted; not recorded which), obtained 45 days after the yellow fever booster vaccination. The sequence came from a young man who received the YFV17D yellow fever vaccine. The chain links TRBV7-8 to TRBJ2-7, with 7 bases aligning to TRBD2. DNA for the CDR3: TGTGCCAGCTCAACCCGGGGGAGGGCTCGAGGAACTTACGAGCAGTACTTC. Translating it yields CASSTRGRARGTYEQYF.